The clone carrying this T cell receptor (beta chain) was seen many times. The data stem from a study of CD8+CD57+ T cells in acquired aplastic anemia. The template for TCR beta VDJ and CDR3 sequence profiling was genomic DNA. TCRdb re-analysed the reads in MiXCR, keeping a single row per CDR3 protein. The sample consists of about 190,000 distinct CDR3 sequences, less than 65% of them appearing once. CDR1 and CDR2 from the germline V gene are MNHEY and SVGAGI. The CDR3 is made up of 15 amino acids. The V end lost 6 bases, the J end lost 7 bases, and 18 bases lay between the germline ends. Sequences were obtained from sorted CD4+, CD8+, or CD8+CD57+ T cells (not recorded which) from PBMCs. This chain uses TRBV6-5 with TRBJ1-4; no firm D call. The receptor comes from a human donor in good health, serving as a control. This chain's CDR3 is CASSESVGWFEKLFF. The CDR3 nucleotides are TGTGCCAGCAGCGAGAGCGTCGGGTGGTTTGAAAAACTGTTTTTT.